The entry below gives a single TCR beta chain sequence along with its context. From germline, CDR1 is LGHDT and CDR2 YNNKEL (reference sequence). V lost 1 base, J lost 6 bases, and 10 bases lay in between. CDR3 length: 14 amino acids. This sample was included in a study of blood T cell repertoires in COVID-19. Generated by immunoSEQ multiplex PCR, the TCRdb table keeps only in-frame clones and is missing some. Among just over 250,000 clones listed, approximately 87% were seen once. The sequencing sample was made of peripheral blood. This chain links TRBV3-1 (or the pseudogene TRBV3-2) with TRBJ2-1, with a tentative D call TRBD2 (6 bases). This sequence was found in a woman aged 45-65 years with acute or convalescent COVID-19. The CDR3 bases are TGTGCCAGCAGCCAAGGCCGAGCGGGCAATGAGCAGTTCTTC. It specifies CASSQGRAGNEQFF.